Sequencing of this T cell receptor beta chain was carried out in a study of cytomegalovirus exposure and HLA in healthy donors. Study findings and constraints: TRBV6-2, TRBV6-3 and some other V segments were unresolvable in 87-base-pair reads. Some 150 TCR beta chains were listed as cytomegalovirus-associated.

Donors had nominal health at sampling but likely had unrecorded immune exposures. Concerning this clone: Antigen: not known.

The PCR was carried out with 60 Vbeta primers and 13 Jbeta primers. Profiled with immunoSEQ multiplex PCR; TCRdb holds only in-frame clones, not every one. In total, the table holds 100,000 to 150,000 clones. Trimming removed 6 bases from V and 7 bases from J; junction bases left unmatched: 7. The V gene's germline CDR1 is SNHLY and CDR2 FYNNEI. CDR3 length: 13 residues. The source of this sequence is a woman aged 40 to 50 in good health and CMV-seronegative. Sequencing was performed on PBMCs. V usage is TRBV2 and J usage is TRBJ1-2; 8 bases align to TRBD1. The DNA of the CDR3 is TGTGCCAGCAGGGGACAGGTAGTAATTGGCTACACCTTC. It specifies CASRGQVVIGYTF.